This entry features one T cell receptor (beta chain) sequence. The data derive from a study of Graves' ophthalmopathy and Graves' hyperthyroidism. The CDR3 extends over 13 amino acids. CDR1 and CDR2 (germline): KGHSH, LQKENI. The germline V and J ends were trimmed by 5 bases and 7 bases, with 9 bases remaining between them. Beta-chain TCR CDR3 regions were amplified from RNA transcripts. Investigators did first-round RT-PCR with HTBI primers, then second-round multiplex PCR. TCRdb re-derived calls from the multiplex PCR reads in MiXCR, one entry per CDR3 protein. The table lists about 220,000 distinct CDR3 sequences, under 25% of them singletons.

Sample: peripheral blood. This rearrangement joins TRBV18 to TRBJ1-6; D gene ambiguous. This clonotype originated in a woman aged 50 to 60 with Graves' ophthalmopathy. CDR3 nucleotide sequence: TGTGCCAGCTCAGAACAGTCAAATTCACCCCTCCACTTT. Its protein product is CASSEQSNSPLHF.